This T cell receptor (beta chain) originates from a study of blood T cell repertoires in COVID-19. Sequencing used immunoSEQ multiplex PCR; TCRdb keeps in-frame clones, though not all of them. The table lists about 270,000 clones, 88% of them singletons. Per the germline V gene, CDR1 is MDHEN and CDR2 is SYDVKM. This CDR3 contains 17 residues. V gave up 1 base and J gave up 1 base, with 14 bases separating them. Source material: PBMCs or T cells enriched from blood (not recorded which). The V call is TRBV28, the J call TRBJ1-5; no clear D. The sequence came from a woman in her fifties or sixties who had recovered from COVID-19. In nucleotides, the CDR3 is TGTGCCAGCAGTTTATTTGGAGGAAGAGGCAGCAATCAGCCCCAGCATTTT. This encodes CASSLFGGRGSNQPQHF.